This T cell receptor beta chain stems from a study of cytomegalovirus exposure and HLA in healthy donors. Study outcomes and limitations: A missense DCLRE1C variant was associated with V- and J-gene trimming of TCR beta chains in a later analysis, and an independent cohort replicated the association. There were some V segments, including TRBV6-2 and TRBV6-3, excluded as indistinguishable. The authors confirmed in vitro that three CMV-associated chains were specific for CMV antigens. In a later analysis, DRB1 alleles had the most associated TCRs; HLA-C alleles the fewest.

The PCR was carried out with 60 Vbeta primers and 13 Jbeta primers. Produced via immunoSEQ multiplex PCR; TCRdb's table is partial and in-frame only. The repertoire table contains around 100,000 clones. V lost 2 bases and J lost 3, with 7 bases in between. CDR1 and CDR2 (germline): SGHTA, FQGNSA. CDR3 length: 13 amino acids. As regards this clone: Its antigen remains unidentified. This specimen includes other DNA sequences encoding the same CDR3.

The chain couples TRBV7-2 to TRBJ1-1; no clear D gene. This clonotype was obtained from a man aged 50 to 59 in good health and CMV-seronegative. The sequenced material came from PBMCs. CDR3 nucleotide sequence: TGTGCCAGCAGCTTATCGAGGGACACTGAAGCTTTCTTT. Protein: CASSLSRDTEAFF.